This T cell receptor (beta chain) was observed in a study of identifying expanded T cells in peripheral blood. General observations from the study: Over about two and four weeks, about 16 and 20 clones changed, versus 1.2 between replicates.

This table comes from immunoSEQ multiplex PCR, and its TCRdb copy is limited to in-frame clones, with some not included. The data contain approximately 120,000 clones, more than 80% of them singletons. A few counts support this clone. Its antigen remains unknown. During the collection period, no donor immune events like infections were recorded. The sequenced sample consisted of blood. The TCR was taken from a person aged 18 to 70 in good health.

In DNA form, the CDR3 reads TGTGCCAGTAGTATTACCGGGCTGAACACTGAAGCTTTCTTT. Translation: CASSITGLNTEAFF. The J gene is TRBJ1-1, the V gene TRBV19; D not certain. The CDR3 has 14 residues. V gave up 3 bases and J gave up 0 bases, with 8 bases separating them. CDR1 and CDR2 (germline): LNHDA, SQIVND (reference sequence).